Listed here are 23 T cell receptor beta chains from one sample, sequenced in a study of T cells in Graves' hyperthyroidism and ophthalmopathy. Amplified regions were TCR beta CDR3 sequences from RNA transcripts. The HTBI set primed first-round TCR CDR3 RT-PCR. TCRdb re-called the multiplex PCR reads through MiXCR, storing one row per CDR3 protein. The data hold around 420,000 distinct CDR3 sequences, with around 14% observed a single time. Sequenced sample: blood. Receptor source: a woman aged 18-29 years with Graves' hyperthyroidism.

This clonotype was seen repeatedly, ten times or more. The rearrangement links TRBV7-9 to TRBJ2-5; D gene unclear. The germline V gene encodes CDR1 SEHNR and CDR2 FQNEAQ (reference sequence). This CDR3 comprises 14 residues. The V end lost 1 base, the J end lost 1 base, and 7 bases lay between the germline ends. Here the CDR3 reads CASSLGSIQETQYF. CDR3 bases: TGTGCCAGCAGCTTAGGCTCGATCCAAGAGACCCAGTACTTC.

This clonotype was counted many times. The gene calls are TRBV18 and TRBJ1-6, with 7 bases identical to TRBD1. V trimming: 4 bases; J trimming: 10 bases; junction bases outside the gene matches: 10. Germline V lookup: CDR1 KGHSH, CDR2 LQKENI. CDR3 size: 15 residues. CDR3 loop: CASSRTTGIDSPLHF. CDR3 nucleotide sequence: TGTGCCAGCTCACGAACGACAGGGATCGACTCACCCCTCCACTTT.

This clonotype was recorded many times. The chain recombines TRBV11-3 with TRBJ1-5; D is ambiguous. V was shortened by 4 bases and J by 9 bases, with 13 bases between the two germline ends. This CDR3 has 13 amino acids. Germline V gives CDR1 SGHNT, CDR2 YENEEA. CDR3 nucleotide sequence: TGTGCCAGCAGCTACGGGCCTGAGCGGCCCCAGCATTTT. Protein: CASSYGPERPQHF.

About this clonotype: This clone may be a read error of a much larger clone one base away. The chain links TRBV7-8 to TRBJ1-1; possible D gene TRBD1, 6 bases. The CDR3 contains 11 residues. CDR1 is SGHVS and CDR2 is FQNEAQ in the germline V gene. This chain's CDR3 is CAGSRAGAAFF. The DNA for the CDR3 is TGTGCCGGCAGCCGGGCAGGGGCGGCTTTCTTT.

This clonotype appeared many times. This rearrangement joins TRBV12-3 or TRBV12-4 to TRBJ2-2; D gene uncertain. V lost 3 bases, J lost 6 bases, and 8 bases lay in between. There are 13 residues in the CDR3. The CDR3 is CASSFGRSGELFF. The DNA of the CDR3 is TGTGCCAGCAGTTTCGGCAGGTCCGGGGAGCTGTTTTTT.

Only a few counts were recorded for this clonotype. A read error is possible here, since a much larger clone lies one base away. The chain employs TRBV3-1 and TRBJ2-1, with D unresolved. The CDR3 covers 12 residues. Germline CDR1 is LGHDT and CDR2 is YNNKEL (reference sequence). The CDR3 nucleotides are TGTGCCAGCAGCCTGGGCCTCAATGAGCAGTCCTTC. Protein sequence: CASSLGLNEQSF.

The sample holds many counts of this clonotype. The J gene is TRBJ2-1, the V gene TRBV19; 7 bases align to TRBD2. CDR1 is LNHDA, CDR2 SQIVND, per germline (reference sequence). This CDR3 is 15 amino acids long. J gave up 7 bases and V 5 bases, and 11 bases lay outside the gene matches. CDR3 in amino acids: CASSSSGAQLNEQFF. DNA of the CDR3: TGTGCCAGTAGTTCAAGCGGGGCCCAATTGAATGAGCAGTTCTTC.

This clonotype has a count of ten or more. The CDR3, as DNA: TGTGCCAGCAGTTTATCAAAGGGAAGGAGTGGCTACACCTTC. Its translation is CASSLSKGRSGYTF. This chain links TRBV27 with TRBJ1-2; no firm D call. CDR3 length: 14 amino acids. V was pared by 0 bases and J by 7 bases, with 12 bases between. CDR1 is MNHEY, CDR2 SMNVEV, per germline (reference sequence).

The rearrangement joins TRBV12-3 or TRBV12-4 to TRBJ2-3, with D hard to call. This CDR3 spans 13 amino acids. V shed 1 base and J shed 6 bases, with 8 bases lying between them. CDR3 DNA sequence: TGTGCCAGCAGTTTAGGGGGTCTGGATACGCAGTATTTT. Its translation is CASSLGGLDTQYF.

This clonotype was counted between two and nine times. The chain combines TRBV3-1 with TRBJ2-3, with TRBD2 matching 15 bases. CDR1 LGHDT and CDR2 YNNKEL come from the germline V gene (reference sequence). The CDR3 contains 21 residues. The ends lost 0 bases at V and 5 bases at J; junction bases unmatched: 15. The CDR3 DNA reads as TGTGCCAGCAGCCAAGAGCACCCGGGACTAGCGGGAGGCCTAGGAGGAGATACGCAGTATTTT. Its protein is CASSQEHPGLAGGLGGDTQYF.

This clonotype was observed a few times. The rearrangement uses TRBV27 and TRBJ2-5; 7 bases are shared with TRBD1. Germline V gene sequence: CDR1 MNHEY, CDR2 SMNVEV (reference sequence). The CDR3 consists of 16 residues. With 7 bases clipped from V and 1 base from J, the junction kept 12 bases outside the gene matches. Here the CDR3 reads CASTLTAGTAQETQYF. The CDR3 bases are TGTGCCAGCACCCTCACGGCCGGGACAGCCCAAGAGACCCAGTACTTC.

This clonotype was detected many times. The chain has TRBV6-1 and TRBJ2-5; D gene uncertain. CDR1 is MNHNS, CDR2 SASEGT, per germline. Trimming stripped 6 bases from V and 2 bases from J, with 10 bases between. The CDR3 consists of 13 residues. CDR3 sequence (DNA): TGTGCCAGCAGCCCCCACGGGCAAGAGACCCAGTACTTC. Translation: CASSPHGQETQYF.

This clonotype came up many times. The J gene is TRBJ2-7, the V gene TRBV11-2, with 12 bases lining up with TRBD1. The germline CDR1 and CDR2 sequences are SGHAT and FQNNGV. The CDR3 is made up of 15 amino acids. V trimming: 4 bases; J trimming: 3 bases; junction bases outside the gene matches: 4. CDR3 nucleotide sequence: TGTGCCAGCAGCTCCCGGGACAGGGGGCTCTACGAGCAGTACTTC. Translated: CASSSRDRGLYEQYF.

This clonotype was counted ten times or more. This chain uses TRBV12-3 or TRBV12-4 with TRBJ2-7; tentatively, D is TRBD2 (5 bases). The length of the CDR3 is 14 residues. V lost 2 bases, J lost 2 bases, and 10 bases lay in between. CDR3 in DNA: TGTGCCAGCAGTTTAATGGACGGGGCCTACGAGCAGTACTTC. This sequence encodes CASSLMDGAYEQYF.

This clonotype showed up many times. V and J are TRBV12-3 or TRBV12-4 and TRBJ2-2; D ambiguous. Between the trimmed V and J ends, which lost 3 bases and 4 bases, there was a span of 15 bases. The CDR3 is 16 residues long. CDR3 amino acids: CASSFIYTDSTGELFF. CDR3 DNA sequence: TGTGCCAGCAGTTTTATCTATACAGATTCCACCGGGGAGCTGTTTTTT.

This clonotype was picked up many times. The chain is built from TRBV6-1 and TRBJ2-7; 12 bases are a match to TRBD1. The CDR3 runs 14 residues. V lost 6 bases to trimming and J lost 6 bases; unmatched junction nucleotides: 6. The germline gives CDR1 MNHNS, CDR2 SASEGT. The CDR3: CASRPGQGAGEQYF. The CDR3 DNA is TGTGCCAGCAGGCCGGGACAGGGGGCTGGCGAGCAGTACTTC.

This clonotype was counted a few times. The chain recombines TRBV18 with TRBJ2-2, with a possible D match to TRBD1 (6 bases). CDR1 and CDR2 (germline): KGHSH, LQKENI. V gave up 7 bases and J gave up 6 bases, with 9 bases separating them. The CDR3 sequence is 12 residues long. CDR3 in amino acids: CASFHRAGELFF. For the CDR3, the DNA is TGTGCCAGCTTCCACAGGGCCGGGGAGCTGTTTTTT.

The CDR3 sequence is CSARKIGGGDYNSPLHF. In DNA, the CDR3 is TGCAGTGCTAGAAAAATCGGTGGGGGGGACTATAATTCACCCCTCCACTTT. This rearrangement joins TRBV20-1 to TRBJ1-6; the D gene is possibly TRBD1 (5 bases). The CDR3 length is 17 residues. Germline V gene sequence: CDR1 DFQATT, CDR2 SNEGSKA (reference sequence). Trimming took off 2 bases at V and 3 bases at J, with 17 bases between the two ends.

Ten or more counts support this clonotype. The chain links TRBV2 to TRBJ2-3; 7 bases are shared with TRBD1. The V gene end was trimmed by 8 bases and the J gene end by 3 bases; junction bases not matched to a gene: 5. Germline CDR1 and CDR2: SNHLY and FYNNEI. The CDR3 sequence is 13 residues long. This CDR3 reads CASRKGATDTQYF. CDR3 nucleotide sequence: TGTGCCAGCCGTAAGGGGGCGACAGATACGCAGTATTTT.

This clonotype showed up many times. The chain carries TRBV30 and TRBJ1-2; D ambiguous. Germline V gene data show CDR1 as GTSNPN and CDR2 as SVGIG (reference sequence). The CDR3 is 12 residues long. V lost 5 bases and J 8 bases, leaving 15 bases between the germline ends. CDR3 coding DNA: TGTGCCTGGGGGCAGAGCCGAGGAGGCTACACCTTC. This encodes CAWGQSRGGYTF.

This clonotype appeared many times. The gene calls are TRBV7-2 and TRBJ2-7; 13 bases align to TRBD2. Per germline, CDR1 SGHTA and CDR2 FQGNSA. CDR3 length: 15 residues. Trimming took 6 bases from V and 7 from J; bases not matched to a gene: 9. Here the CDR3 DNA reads TGTGCCAGCAGTTATGGACTAGCGGGAGTTGGTGAGCAGTACTTC. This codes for CASSYGLAGVGEQYF.

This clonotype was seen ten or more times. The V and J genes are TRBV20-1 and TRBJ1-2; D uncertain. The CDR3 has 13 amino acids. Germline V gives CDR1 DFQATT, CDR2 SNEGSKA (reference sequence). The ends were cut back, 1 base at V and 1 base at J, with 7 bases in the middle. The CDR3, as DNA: TGCAGTGCTAGAGCGGGGATTAACTATGGCTACACCTTC. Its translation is CSARAGINYGYTF.

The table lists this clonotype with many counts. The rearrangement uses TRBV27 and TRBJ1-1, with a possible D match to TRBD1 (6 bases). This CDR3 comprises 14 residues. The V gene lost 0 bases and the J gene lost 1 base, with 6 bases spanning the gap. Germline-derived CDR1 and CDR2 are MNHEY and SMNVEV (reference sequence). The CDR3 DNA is TGTGCCAGCAGTTTATCCAGGGGGAACACTGAAGCTTTCTTT. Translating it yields CASSLSRGNTEAFF.